The rows below give T cell receptor beta chains drawn from one sample of a study of T cells in Graves' hyperthyroidism and ophthalmopathy. TCRdb itself ran the multiplex PCR reads through MiXCR, one entry per CDR3 protein. The data show around 250,000 distinct CDR3 sequences, approximately 15% seen once. Sample: blood. The receptors shown here come from a woman aged 40-49 years with Graves' hyperthyroidism that later progressed to Graves' ophthalmopathy. CDR3s include the opening cysteine and the closing phenylalanine or tryptophan. A D gene is named only where the DNA matches it firmly. Size tells how often a clone was seen (once, few, many) or the class of an expanded clone, and some rows leave it out.

d_call j_call cdr3_length v_call clone_size cdr3_aa cdr3_nt
. TRBJ1-2 14 TRBV15 many CATSRPDGNYGYTF TGTGCCACCAGCAGACCGGACGGAAACTATGGCTACACCTTC
. TRBJ2-4 15 TRBV6-1 . CASSFPGWMVNIQYF TGTGCCAGCAGTTTCCCAGGGTGGATGGTGAACATTCAGTACTTC
. TRBJ2-3 18 TRBV9 . CASSVSGSPFRSTDTQYF TGTGCCAGCAGCGTGTCGGGATCGCCGTTCCGTAGCACAGATACGCAGTATTTT
TRBD1 TRBJ1-6 15 TRBV20-1 many CSASGTGPAISPLHF TGCAGTGCTAGCGGGACAGGGCCCGCTATATCACCCCTCCACTTT
TRBD2 TRBJ2-1 13 TRBV19 few CASINPGGRKQFF TGTGCCAGTATCAACCCCGGGGGGAGGAAGCAGTTCTTC
TRBD2 TRBJ2-1 19 TRBV7-8 many CASSLVPELGLAGVNEQFF TGTGCCAGCAGCTTAGTACCTGAGTTGGGACTAGCGGGAGTCAATGAGCAGTTCTTC
. TRBJ2-2 13 TRBV27 many CASSTRGTGELFF TGTGCCAGCAGTACTAGGGGGACCGGGGAGCTGTTTTTT
. TRBJ1-2 15 TRBV11-2 many CASSFGPQPNYGYTF TGTGCCAGCAGCTTCGGGCCCCAGCCTAACTATGGCTACACCTTC
. TRBJ2-1 13 TRBV27 many CASSPSVYNEQFF TGTGCCAGCAGTCCGAGCGTCTACAATGAGCAGTTCTTC
. TRBJ2-2 14 TRBV10-3 many CAISVGENTGELFF TGTGCCATCAGTGTTGGAGAGAACACCGGGGAGCTGTTTTTT
. TRBJ2-3 13 TRBV12-3/TRBV12-4 many CASKSENTDTQYF TGTGCCAGCAAGTCAGAGAACACAGATACGCAGTATTTT
. TRBJ2-1 16 TRBV7-8 many CASSWIADDNYNEQFF TGTGCCAGCAGCTGGATAGCCGACGACAACTACAATGAGCAGTTCTTC
TRBD2 TRBJ2-7 16 TRBV7-9 many CASSLALTSFPYEQYF TGTGCCAGCAGCTTAGCGCTGACTAGCTTCCCCTACGAGCAGTACTTC
TRBD1 TRBJ1-1 14 TRBV12-3/TRBV12-4 many CASSLRTGVTEAFF TGTGCCAGCAGTTTACGGACAGGGGTCACTGAAGCTTTCTTT
TRBD2 TRBJ2-7 13 TRBV29-1 many CSVASGTDYEQYF TGCAGCGTTGCTAGCGGGACAGATTACGAGCAGTACTTC
TRBD2 TRBJ2-7 15 TRBV12-3/TRBV12-4 many CASSPQRGSSYEQYF TGTGCCAGCAGTCCGCAGCGGGGGAGCTCCTACGAGCAGTACTTC
. TRBJ2-3 13 TRBV28 many CASGHSSTDTQYF TGTGCCTCGGGACACTCTAGCACAGATACGCAGTATTTT